The 22 T cell receptor beta chains reported below all come from one sample, sequenced in a study of T cell responses to AZD1222 COVID-19 vaccine. Here immunoSEQ multiplex PCR was the method, and the copy in TCRdb shows in-frame clones only, minus some. The top ten clones hold less than 4.5% of a sample with about 120,000 clones, roughly 90% of them seen once. Material: peripheral blood, obtained on day 0 of AZD1222 vaccination. These receptors originate from an adult in good health.

V is TRBV4-2 and J is TRBJ1-5; no clear D. V gave up 1 base and J gave up 4 bases, with 8 bases separating them. Germline V gene sequence: CDR1 LGHNA, CDR2 YNFKEQ. This CDR3 is 14 amino acids long. Here the CDR3 DNA reads TGTGCCAGCAGCCAAGGGGTGGGTAATCAGCCCCAGCATTTT. Its protein is CASSQGVGNQPQHF.

The chain joins TRBV2 to TRBJ1-4; a possible D gene is TRBD1 (5 bases). The length of the CDR3 is 14 residues. V gave up 3 bases and J gave up 8 bases, with 13 bases separating them. CDR1 is SNHLY, CDR2 FYNNEI, per germline. The CDR3 sequence is CASSEGQGGEKLFF. The CDR3 DNA follows: TGTGCCAGCAGTGAGGGGCAGGGCGGCGAAAAACTGTTTTTT.

The chain has TRBV19 and TRBJ1-4, with a possible D match to TRBD1 (5 bases). V was trimmed by 8 bases and J by 6 bases, leaving 25 bases between them. The CDR3 runs to 17 residues. Germline assignment: CDR1 LNHDA and CDR2 SQIVND (reference sequence). This CDR3 reads CASSIRAIGQNDEKLFF. As DNA, the CDR3 is TGTGCCAGTTCCATTCGGGCCATTGGACAAAACGATGAAAAACTGTTTTTT.

This clone was detected only once. In nucleotides, the CDR3 is TGTGCCAGCGCCCGTAGAAACAGGGAGGTTCGAGGCTACACCTTC. This sequence encodes CASARRNREVRGYTF. The chain uses TRBV13 and TRBJ1-2, with D tentatively TRBD1 (6 bases). CDR1 is PRHDT and CDR2 is FYEKMQ in the germline V gene (reference sequence). Trimming stripped 8 bases from V and 8 bases from J, with 24 bases between. This CDR3 has 15 amino acids.

V is TRBV19 and J is TRBJ1-1; no reliable D call. V lost 9 bases and J 1 base, leaving 15 bases between the germline ends. The germline gives CDR1 LNHDA, CDR2 SQIVND (reference sequence). The CDR3 length is 14 residues. DNA for the CDR3: TGTGCCAGCAGCGCGAAATGGGGGAACACTGAAGCTTTCTTT. This translates into CASSAKWGNTEAFF.

The chain links TRBV2 to TRBJ2-7, with 11 bases aligning to TRBD1. Germline V gene data show CDR1 as SNHLY and CDR2 as FYNNEI. V was pared by 1 base and J by 6 bases, with 2 bases of the junction left unmatched. CDR3 length: 14 residues. Here the CDR3 DNA reads TGTGCCAGCAGTGAAGGGACAGGGGGCTTCGAGCAGTACTTC. Its protein product is CASSEGTGGFEQYF.

The chain employs TRBV25-1 and TRBJ1-4; 8 bases are shared with TRBD1. Trimming took 10 bases from V and 7 from J; bases not matched to a gene: 11. CDR3 length: 14 residues. Germline CDR1 and CDR2: MGHDK and SYGVNS. The CDR3 nucleotides are TGTGCCACCAATCCCACAGGGGGGGGTGAAAAACTGTTTTTT. It encodes CATNPTGGGEKLFF.

The chain employs TRBV18 and TRBJ2-7, with 8 bases identical to TRBD2. CDR1 and CDR2 from the germline V gene are KGHSH and LQKENI. CDR3 length equals 15 residues. Trimming took 5 bases from V and 0 from J; bases not matched to a gene: 6. The chain's CDR3 is CASSTELAASYEQYF. The CDR3 DNA follows: TGTGCCAGCTCAACAGAACTAGCGGCCTCCTACGAGCAGTACTTC.

In regard to this clone: Compared with germline, one end of the junction differs, possibly owing to a read error. This chain joins TRBV4-2 and TRBJ1-1; possibly TRBD1 for D (5 bases). Germline-derived CDR1 and CDR2 are LGHNA and YNFKEQ. The CDR3 contains 14 residues. CDR3 coding DNA: TGTGCCAGCAGCGAAGAGGGGAGGAACACTGAAGCTTTCTTT. Its translation is CASSEEGRNTEAFF.

This CDR3 reads CASSLIGQLGARGEKLFF. CDR3 in DNA: TGTGCCAGCAGTTTAATTGGCCAACTAGGGGCGCGGGGGGAAAAACTGTTTTTT. The chain recombines TRBV27 with TRBJ1-4; D may be TRBD1 (5 bases). The CDR3 runs to 18 residues. V was pared by 2 bases and J by 8 bases, with 24 bases between. CDR1 and CDR2 from the germline V gene are MNHEY and SMNVEV (reference sequence).

The rearrangement joins TRBV5-6 to TRBJ1-4, with 7 bases matching TRBD1. CDR3 size: 14 residues. Germline CDR1 is SGHDT and CDR2 is YYEEEE. J lost 4 bases, V lost 4 bases, and 4 bases had no gene match. Written as DNA, the CDR3 is TGTGCCAGCAGCAAGGGACAGCATAATGAAAAACTGTTTTTT. It codes for CASSKGQHNEKLFF.

The rearrangement joins TRBV3-1 (or the pseudogene TRBV3-2) to TRBJ2-2, with D perhaps TRBD2 (6 bases). Germline CDR1 is LGHDT and CDR2 is YNNKEL (reference sequence). This CDR3 has 15 amino acids. V dropped 3 bases and J dropped 3 bases, with 11 bases sitting between them. The CDR3 region is CASSQPGRYTGELFF. Here the CDR3 DNA reads TGTGCCAGCAGCCAGCCTGGGAGGTACACCGGGGAGCTGTTTTTT.

The chain recombines TRBV6-2 or TRBV6-3 with TRBJ1-2; no clear D. Germline CDR1 and CDR2: MNHEY and SVGEGT. This CDR3 contains 16 residues. The V end was cut by 0 bases, the J end by 0 bases, with 11 bases between. In nucleotides, the CDR3 is TGTGCCAGCAGTTACTCCCGCGGCGGGGCTAACTATGGCTACACCTTC. Translating gives CASSYSRGGANYGYTF.

The chain employs TRBV7-6 and TRBJ2-4; 9 nucleotides match TRBD2. The germline gives CDR1 SGHVS, CDR2 FNYEAQ. The CDR3 runs 16 residues. Trimming cost V 1 base and J 7 bases; bases outside gene matches: 8. In DNA form, the CDR3 reads TGTGCCAGCAGCTTAGGGCTAGCGGGGAATGTCAACATTCAGTACTTC. Encoded protein: CASSLGLAGNVNIQYF. The full variable domain, rest sourced from reference TRBV7-6 and TRBJ2-4, is GAGVSQSPRYKVTKRGQDVALRCDPISGHVSLYWYRQALGQGPEFLTYFNYEAQQDKSGLPNDRFSAERPEGSISTLTIQRTEQRDSAMYRCASSLGLAGNVNIQYFGAGTRLSVL.

The chain carries TRBV6-1 and TRBJ1-5; 8 bases are shared with TRBD1. Germline V CDR1 and CDR2: MNHNS, SASEGT. Trimming removed 2 bases from V and 5 bases from J; junction bases left unmatched: 8. The CDR3 totals 16 residues. CDR3 in amino acids: CASSERTDRVDQPQHF. The DNA for the CDR3 is TGTGCCAGCAGTGAAAGAACGGACAGGGTGGATCAGCCCCAGCATTTT.

The chain joins TRBV6-5 to TRBJ2-1; D is unresolved. CDR1 and CDR2 from the germline V gene are MNHEY and SVGAGI. Between the trimmed V and J ends, which lost 7 bases and 10 bases, there was a span of 11 bases. This CDR3 is 11 amino acids long. CDR3 DNA sequence: TGTGCCAGCACCAATCGGCGAGAGCAGTTCTTC. It translates to CASTNRREQFF.

The chain has TRBV6-5 and TRBJ1-2, with D possibly matching TRBD1 (5 bases). Germline assignment: CDR1 MNHEY and CDR2 SVGAGI. The ends were cut back, 6 bases at V and 2 bases at J, with 10 bases in the middle. The CDR3 has 13 residues. The CDR3 coding sequence is TGTGCCAGCAGCCGACAGAGGAACTATGGCTACACCTTC. Its protein is CASSRQRNYGYTF.

This sequence joins TRBV6-5 and TRBJ1-1; no clear D gene. This CDR3 has 12 amino acids. Germline V gene lookup returns CDR1 MNHEY and CDR2 SVGAGI. The germline V and J ends were trimmed by 7 bases and 1 base, with 7 bases remaining between them. The CDR3 DNA reads as TGTGCCAGCAACGTCTGGAACACTGAAGCTTTCTTT. It specifies CASNVWNTEAFF.

V is TRBV6-1 and J is TRBJ1-5; no clear D. This CDR3 region has 15 residues. Deletions cut 2 bases from V and 0 bases from J, with 8 bases between. Germline-derived CDR1 and CDR2 are MNHNS and SASEGT. CDR3: CASSEYGNSNQPQHF. CDR3 DNA: TGTGCCAGCAGTGAATATGGGAATAGCAATCAGCCCCAGCATTTT.

The chain joins TRBV6-5 to TRBJ1-6; no firm D call. CDR3 length: 14 amino acids. Trimming removed 6 bases from V and 7 bases from J, with 13 bases in between. Germline V gene lookup returns CDR1 MNHEY and CDR2 SVGAGI. The CDR3 DNA reads TGTGCCAGCAGCCCACTAAGATCGAATTCACCCCTCCACTTT. It is translated as CASSPLRSNSPLHF.

The chain links TRBV10-3 to TRBJ1-1, with a possible D match to TRBD1 (5 bases). CDR3 length: 16 residues. Germline V gene data show CDR1 as ENHRY and CDR2 as SYGVKD. With 1 base removed from V and 0 bases from J, the gap between germline ends came to 12 bases. The CDR3 DNA follows: TGTGCCATCAGTGAGTATAATTGGGGGGTGAACACTGAAGCTTTCTTT. Translated, it gives CAISEYNWGVNTEAFF.

The rearrangement links TRBV9 to TRBJ2-5; perhaps TRBD2 as D (6 bases). The CDR3 is made up of 14 amino acids. Germline assignment: CDR1 SGDLS and CDR2 YYNGEE. The V end lost 4 bases, the J end lost 2 bases, and 12 bases lay between the germline ends. CDR3 sequence reads: CASSPWDLQETQYF. DNA of the CDR3: TGTGCCAGCAGCCCTTGGGACTTACAAGAGACCCAGTACTTC.